What follows are 8 T cell receptor beta chains derived from one specimen sequenced in a study of shared T cell receptors in the human thymus. Sequencing used immunoSEQ multiplex PCR; TCRdb keeps in-frame clones, though not all of them. This sample carries over 650,000 clones, approximately 87% of them seen once, and the ten largest clones take over 0.008%. The sample was also linked to a second study, of human thymus T cells.

Sequenced sample: thymocytes. Every receptor here comes from a boy in the first two years of life with a congenital heart defect.

The V and J genes are TRBV14 and TRBJ2-1; no reliable D call. The CDR3 loop spans 17 amino acids. Germline CDR1 is SGHDN and CDR2 is FVKESK. The V end was cut by 0 bases, the J end by 5 bases, with 17 bases between. CDR3 amino acids: CASSQDGESEPHNEQFF. In nucleotides, the CDR3 is TGTGCCAGCAGCCAAGATGGCGAGAGCGAACCCCACAATGAGCAGTTCTTC.

The rearrangement uses TRBV4-3 and TRBJ2-1, with TRBD2 identical over 14 bases. Germline lookup yields CDR1 LGHNA and CDR2 YSLEER. The V segment lost 5 bases and the J segment 0 bases; nucleotides outside the gene matches: 3. The CDR3 runs to 17 residues. The CDR3 coding sequence is TGCGCCAGCAGCGCCGGGACTAGCGGGAGCTCCTACAATGAGCAGTTCTTC. It yields the protein CASSAGTSGSSYNEQFF.

This sequence joins TRBV9 and TRBJ2-1, with TRBD1 matching 10 bases. This CDR3 has 18 residues. Trimming removed 3 bases from V and 4 bases from J; junction bases left unmatched: 13. Germline lookup yields CDR1 SGDLS and CDR2 YYNGEE. The CDR3 DNA reads as TGTGCCAGCAGCGCTGGTACTAAAGACAGGGGGCTATACAATGAGCAGTTCTTC. Protein sequence: CASSAGTKDRGLYNEQFF.

The rearrangement links TRBV5-1 to TRBJ2-7; 12 bases fit TRBD2. With 1 base clipped from V and 1 base from J, the junction kept 9 bases outside the gene matches. CDR1 and CDR2 from the germline V gene are SGHRS and YFSETQ. The CDR3 is 18 residues long. This CDR3 is CASSLLPATSGGSYEQYF. CDR3 bases: TGCGCCAGCAGCTTGCTTCCCGCAACTAGCGGGGGGTCCTACGAGCAGTACTTC.

The V gene is TRBV5-1, the J gene TRBJ2-7, with D possibly called TRBD1 or TRBD2 (7 bases each). The CDR3 is 14 residues long. Germline V gene sequence: CDR1 SGHRS, CDR2 YFSETQ. V was pared by 4 bases and J by 4 bases, with 15 bases between. CDR3 in DNA: TGCGCCAGCAGCCTGGGGGGGGACAGTTACGAGCAGTACTTC. Translation gives CASSLGGDSYEQYF.

This chain links TRBV5-6 with TRBJ1-1; TRBD1 matches 7 bases. Germline lookup yields CDR1 SGHDT and CDR2 YYEEEE. With 0 bases clipped from V and 1 base from J, the junction kept 6 bases outside the gene matches. This CDR3 is 16 amino acids long. The CDR3 coding sequence is TGTGCCAGCAGCTTGGTTGGGGGGACAGAGAACACTGAAGCTTTCTTT. Its translation is CASSLVGGTENTEAFF.

The chain has TRBV4-2 and TRBJ2-1, with a tentative D call TRBD1 (6 bases). V lost 4 bases, J lost 5 bases, and 9 bases lay in between. The CDR3 loop spans 13 amino acids. Germline CDR1 reads LGHNA; CDR2 reads YNFKEQ. The CDR3 spells CASSLTGHNEQFF. DNA for the CDR3: TGTGCCAGCAGCCTAACAGGGCACAATGAGCAGTTCTTC.

This rearrangement joins TRBV5-1 to TRBJ1-1; D not resolved. The germline V gene encodes CDR1 SGHRS and CDR2 YFSETQ. Deletions cut 4 bases from V and 0 bases from J, with 19 bases between. The CDR3 runs 17 residues. Here the CDR3 reads CASSARGKRPVNTEAFF. Written as DNA, the CDR3 is TGCGCCAGCAGCGCGAGAGGAAAAAGACCTGTGAACACTGAAGCTTTCTTT.